Below, 26 T cell receptor beta chains from the same sample are listed, as sequenced in a study of radiotherapy plus CTLA-4 blockade in lung cancer. Profiling relied on immunoSEQ multiplex PCR, and the TCRdb table lists in-frame clones only, not all of them. The data show roughly 68,000 clones, with about 80% seen just once and around 7% held by the top ten. The sequencing used peripheral blood, collected from a patient treated with radiotherapy plus ipilimumab. All receptors come from a human donor with non-small cell lung cancer who had a complete response to radiotherapy plus ipilimumab.

The chain has TRBV4-3 and TRBJ1-2; D gene unclear. V dropped 4 bases and J dropped 7 bases, with 13 bases sitting between them. Per germline, CDR1 LGHNA and CDR2 YSLEER. The CDR3 is 13 amino acids. As DNA, the CDR3 is TGCGCCAGCAGCCCCGATCTGATTTCTGGCTACACCTTC. Protein product: CASSPDLISGYTF.

This rearrangement joins TRBV6-5 to TRBJ1-1; D unclear. The CDR3 runs to 12 residues. Per the germline V gene, CDR1 is MNHEY and CDR2 is SVGAGI. V lost 4 bases, J lost 5 bases, and 8 bases lay in between. CDR3 sequence (DNA): TGTGCCAGCAGTTCCGATGGGACTGAAGCTTTCTTT. Residues: CASSSDGTEAFF.

With regard to this clone: One end of the junction varies from germline; a read error may be responsible. J is TRBJ1-4 and V is TRBV2; the D is unclear. The CDR3 consists of 15 residues. Germline CDR1 and CDR2: SNHLY and FYNNEI. The CDR3 DNA is TGTGCCAACAGTGAAGTGGGCAGTATGAGTGAAAAACTGTTTTTT. Translated, it gives CANSEVGSMSEKLFF.

The chain recombines TRBV19 with TRBJ2-5; D gene ambiguous. The length of the CDR3 is 13 residues. Trimming took 4 bases from V and 5 from J, leaving 11 bases between them. Germline CDR1 is LNHDA and CDR2 is SQIVND (reference sequence). DNA of the CDR3: TGTGCCAGTAGTAACCCCCACGGGGAGACCCAGTACTTC. Its protein product is CASSNPHGETQYF.

The chain couples TRBV11-2 to TRBJ2-3, with D perhaps assigned TRBD1 or TRBD2 (6 bases each). The germline CDR1 and CDR2 sequences are SGHAT and FQNNGV. The CDR3 is 15 residues long. V was cut by 2 bases and J by 1 base, with 10 bases left in between. As DNA, the CDR3 is TGTGCCAGCAGCTTAATAAGGGGGGGCACAGATACGCAGTATTTT. Translated: CASSLIRGGTDTQYF.

The rearrangement links TRBV7-9 to TRBJ2-1; the match to TRBD2 covers 10 bases. The CDR3 is 16 amino acids. In germline, CDR1 is SEHNR, CDR2 FQNEAQ (reference sequence). The V gene end was trimmed by 2 bases and the J gene end by 1 base; junction bases not matched to a gene: 2. The CDR3 DNA follows: TGTGCCAGCAGCTTAACTAGCGGGAAGTCCTACAATGAGCAGTTCTTC. It is translated as CASSLTSGKSYNEQFF.

The chain has TRBV18 and TRBJ1-1, with D perhaps TRBD1 (5 bases). The germline V gene encodes CDR1 KGHSH and CDR2 LQKENI. V was shortened by 1 base and J by 1 base, with 7 bases between the two germline ends. The CDR3 is 14 amino acids. The CDR3 region has the DNA TGTGCCAGCTCACCACAGGGGACGAACACTGAAGCTTTCTTT. Its translation: CASSPQGTNTEAFF. The full variable domain, completed using reference TRBV18 and TRBJ1-1, is NAGVMQNPRHLVRRRGQEARLRCSPMKGHSHVYWYRQLPEEGLKFMVYLQKENIIDESGMPKERFSAEFPKEGPSILRIQQVVRGDSAAYFCASSPQGTNTEAFFGQGTRLTVV.

The chain combines TRBV13 with TRBJ2-1, with 9 nucleotides matching TRBD1. This CDR3 is built from 16 residues. Germline V gene sequence: CDR1 PRHDT, CDR2 FYEKMQ (reference sequence). J lost 7 bases, V lost 4 bases, and 11 bases had no gene match. The CDR3 coding sequence is TGTGCCAGCAGCTCGTCCCGGGACAGGGTAAGGAATGAGCAGTTCTTC. Its protein product is CASSSSRDRVRNEQFF.

The chain uses TRBV25-1 and TRBJ2-1; D possibly corresponds to TRBD2 (5 bases). The CDR3 runs to 14 residues. Germline lookup yields CDR1 MGHDK and CDR2 SYGVNS. V lost 1 base, J lost 4 bases, and 8 bases lay in between. CDR3 bases: TGTGCCAGCAGTGAATGGCCGGGGTACAATGAGCAGTTCTTC. Its translation is CASSEWPGYNEQFF.

This chain joins TRBV2 and TRBJ2-1; D might be TRBD2 (5 bases). From germline, CDR1 is SNHLY and CDR2 FYNNEI. V lost 3 bases and J lost 4, with 13 bases in between. This CDR3 is built from 15 residues. For the CDR3, the DNA is TGTGCCAGCAGTGAGGCTCGGGGAAGTTACAATGAGCAGTTCTTC. Protein: CASSEARGSYNEQFF.

The chain employs TRBV18 and TRBJ1-5, with D possibly being TRBD1 (5 bases). The CDR3 is made up of 13 amino acids. Trimming left V 8 bases short and J 5 bases short, with 13 bases between. Germline assignment: CDR1 KGHSH and CDR2 LQKENI. CDR3 in DNA: TGTGCCAGCGGAAGCGGGGGAGATCAGCCCCAGCATTTT. Translating it yields CASGSGGDQPQHF.

This clone was observed a few times. The chain joins TRBV18 to TRBJ2-7; 9 bases fit TRBD2. This CDR3 comprises 18 residues. With V trimmed by 1 base and J by 1 base, 11 bases remained unmatched. The V gene's germline CDR1 is KGHSH and CDR2 LQKENI. The CDR3 region is CASSPQKLRLAESYEQYF. DNA of the CDR3: TGTGCCAGCTCACCACAAAAACTTCGACTAGCGGAATCCTACGAGCAGTACTTC.

This clone was seen a few times. The V call is TRBV7-2, the J call TRBJ2-1; the match to TRBD2 covers 14 bases. The CDR3 contains 17 residues. Germline-derived CDR1 and CDR2 are SGHTA and FQGNSA. Trimming took 4 bases from V and 0 from J; bases not matched to a gene: 2. The CDR3 nucleotides are TGTGCCAGCAGCTCAGGACTAGCGGGAGGCTCCTACAATGAGCAGTTCTTC. Its protein is CASSSGLAGGSYNEQFF.

The rearrangement joins TRBV7-9 to TRBJ2-1; 9 nucleotides align to TRBD1. The CDR3 consists of 14 residues. J lost 9 bases, V lost 3 bases, and 6 bases had no gene match. Germline CDR1 reads SEHNR; CDR2 reads FQNEAQ (reference sequence). This CDR3 is CASSFRQGDPEQFF. As DNA, the CDR3 is TGTGCCAGCAGCTTTAGACAGGGGGACCCTGAGCAGTTCTTC.

The gene calls are TRBV15 and TRBJ2-3, with unresolved D. V lost 5 bases to trimming and J lost 14 bases, with 26 bases between them. This CDR3 comprises 15 residues. The V gene's germline CDR1 is LNHNV and CDR2 YYDKDF (reference sequence). DNA of the CDR3: TGTGCCACCAGCGGATTATATCCCTCTACCCACCTACGGTATTTT. It codes for CATSGLYPSTHLRYF.

The V call is TRBV19, the J call TRBJ1-2; no reliable D call. The CDR3 has 14 residues. CDR1 is LNHDA, CDR2 SQIVND, per germline (reference sequence). Between the trimmed V and J ends, which lost 2 bases and 5 bases, there was a span of 12 bases. As DNA, the CDR3 is TGTGCCAGTAGTATACCCCAGTCCTCTTATGGCTACACCTTC. It is translated as CASSIPQSSYGYTF.

The rearrangement joins TRBV7-2 to TRBJ2-7, with 9 bases that match TRBD1. Germline lookup yields CDR1 SGHTA and CDR2 FQGNSA. V shed 5 bases and J 4 bases; nucleotides not matched to a gene: 9. The CDR3 sequence is 15 residues long. CDR3 sequence: CASSTTGTGTYEQYF. As DNA, the CDR3 is TGTGCCAGCAGCACAACCGGGACAGGGACGTACGAGCAGTACTTC. Together with reference TRBV7-2 and TRBJ2-7, the CDR3 gives the full variable domain: GAGVSQSPSNKVTEKGKDVELRCDPISGHTALYWYRQSLGQGLEFLIYFQGNSAPDKSGLPSDRFSAERTGGSVSTLTIQRTQQEDSAVYLCASSTTGTGTYEQYFGPGTRLTVT.

V is TRBV6-5 and J is TRBJ1-2; maybe TRBD1 (5 bases). Germline CDR1 and CDR2: MNHEY and SVGAGI. V shed 5 bases and J shed 7 bases, with 8 bases lying between them. The CDR3 is 11 residues long. CDR3 coding DNA: TGTGCCAGCAGTCAGGGAATTGGCTACACCTTC. Encoded protein: CASSQGIGYTF.

This rearrangement joins TRBV5-4 to TRBJ1-2, with 7 bases fitting TRBD1. V lost 4 bases, J lost 6 bases, and 6 bases stayed unmatched. The CDR3 spans 13 residues. Germline values: CDR1 SGHNT, CDR2 YYREEE (reference sequence). CDR3 sequence reads: CASSLQGMDGYTF. The CDR3 DNA is TGTGCCAGCAGCCTACAGGGGATGGATGGCTACACCTTC.

The genes are TRBV7-2 and TRBJ2-2; 9 positions match TRBD2. The CDR3 consists of 18 residues. The germline V gene encodes CDR1 SGHTA and CDR2 FQGNSA. Losses at the gene ends were 5 bases for V and 4 bases for J; bases not matched to a gene: 14. The CDR3 DNA is TGTGCCAGCAGCGAAAGGACTAGCGCCCGCGGGGGCACCGGGGAGCTGTTTTTT. This translates into CASSERTSARGGTGELFF. Filled out from reference TRBV7-2 and TRBJ2-2, the complete variable domain reads GAGVSQSPSNKVTEKGKDVELRCDPISGHTALYWYRQSLGQGLEFLIYFQGNSAPDKSGLPSDRFSAERTGGSVSTLTIQRTQQEDSAVYLCASSERTSARGGTGELFFGEGSRLTVL.

This sequence joins TRBV29-1 and TRBJ2-7; 9 bases map to TRBD1. The CDR3 loop spans 14 amino acids. The junction had 11 bases not matched to a gene; V was cut back by 6 bases and J by 5 bases. Germline V gives CDR1 SQVTM, CDR2 ANQGSEA. CDR3 DNA sequence: TGCAGCGTAGCTCGGGGGACAGGGATGAACGAGCAGTACTTC. Encoded protein: CSVARGTGMNEQYF.

The chain combines TRBV6-1 with TRBJ2-3; TRBD1 matches at 9 bases. The CDR3 is 15 residues long. The germline gives CDR1 MNHNS, CDR2 SASEGT. J gave up 0 bases and V 8 bases, and 6 bases lay outside the gene matches. The chain's CDR3 is CASSDRGHSTDTQYF. The CDR3 DNA is TGTGCCAGCTCGGACAGGGGCCACAGCACAGATACGCAGTATTTT.

This chain links TRBV7-9 with TRBJ2-5; D call uncertain. This CDR3 comprises 13 residues. V was clipped by 1 base and J by 5 bases, with 8 bases between them. Germline V gene lookup returns CDR1 SEHNR and CDR2 FQNEAQ (reference sequence). The CDR3 region is CASSLGLEETQYF. CDR3 coding DNA: TGTGCCAGCAGCTTAGGGTTGGAGGAGACCCAGTACTTC. Looking up the rest from reference TRBV7-9 and TRBJ2-5 gives the full variable domain: DTGVSQNPRHKITKRGQNVTFRCDPISEHNRLYWYRQTLGQGPEFLTYFQNEAQLEKSRLLSDRFSAERPKGSFSTLEIQRTEQGDSAMYLCASSLGLEETQYFGPGTRLLVL.

V and J are TRBV5-8 and TRBJ1-1, with 8 bases that match TRBD1. The CDR3 is 15 residues long. Germline CDR1 and CDR2: SGHTS and YDEGEE. Unmatched junction bases numbered 15, after V lost 6 bases and J lost 8 bases. The CDR3 nucleotides are TGTGCCAGCATCCTAACATACCAGGGGGCGGCCGAAGCTTTCTTT. It encodes CASILTYQGAAEAFF.

The gene calls are TRBV30 and TRBJ2-7; the D is unclear. V lost 4 bases, J lost 5 bases, and 12 bases lay in between. The germline gives CDR1 GTSNPN, CDR2 SVGIG (reference sequence). CDR3 length: 12 residues. In nucleotides, the CDR3 is TGTGCCTGGACAACAAGGGCCCACGAGCAGTACTTC. Its translation is CAWTTRAHEQYF.

V and J are TRBV12-5 and TRBJ1-4, with a possible D match to TRBD1 (5 bases). V lost 8 bases to trimming and J lost 4 bases, with 14 bases between them. The CDR3 contains 14 residues. Per the germline V gene, CDR1 is LGHNT and CDR2 is FRNRAP. CDR3 region: CASYDSNFNEKLFF. CDR3 bases: TGTGCTAGTTACGACAGCAATTTTAATGAAAAACTGTTTTTT.